These T cell receptor beta chains were read from a single sample in a study of T-cell memory formation after mild COVID-19. TCRdb analysed the 5' RACE reads with MiXCR anew, one entry per CDR3 protein. The sample carries fewer than 600,000 distinct CDR3 sequences, less than 25% recorded once. The specimen was PBMCs or a T cell subset sorted from them (not recorded which). The receptor set was obtained from an adult woman who had mild COVID-19 (a few samples of this study predate the infection). Cell type and time point are not known. Both conserved end residues are part of each CDR3. The D gene is left open where the match is weak. Rows may omit the clone size; those that give it use once, few, many or a size class.

d_call j_call cdr3_length v_call clone_size cdr3_nt cdr3_aa
TRBD1 TRBJ2-7 13 TRBV5-1 . TGCGCCAGCAGAGTGGGACAGCTCTACGAGCAGTACTTC CASRVGQLYEQYF
TRBD1 TRBJ2-7 15 TRBV6-2/TRBV6-3 . TGTGCCAGCAGTCTACCCGGACAGGGGTCCTACGAGCAGTACTTC CASSLPGQGSYEQYF
. TRBJ2-3 16 TRBV7-9 few TGTGCCAGCAGCTTAGTTCCCAGTCCTAGCACAGATACGCAGTATTTT CASSLVPSPSTDTQYF
. TRBJ1-1 17 TRBV6-6 . TGTGCCAGCAGTTATGCTTCGTACCTGATGATGAACACTGAAGCTTTCTTT CASSYASYLMMNTEAFF
. TRBJ1-1 14 TRBV4-2 few TGTGCCAGCAGCCAAGAGGAGGCGAACACTGAAGCTTTCTTT CASSQEEANTEAFF
. TRBJ2-5 15 TRBV2 . TGTGCCAGCAGTGAACACGACTTGACCGGGGAGACCCAGTACTTC CASSEHDLTGETQYF
TRBD2 TRBJ2-3 16 TRBV20-1 . TGCAGTGCTAGTCGGGTAGCGGGAGGGCCACAAGATACGCAGTATTTT CSASRVAGGPQDTQYF
. TRBJ2-7 14 TRBV7-2 many TGTGCCAGCAGCTTAGCGGGGGGAATCTACGAGCAGTACTTC CASSLAGGIYEQYF
. TRBJ1-6 16 TRBV12-3/TRBV12-4 few TGTGCCAGCACCAGAGGACCGGGTCCCTATAATTCACCCCTCCACTTT CASTRGPGPYNSPLHF
TRBD1 TRBJ2-7 15 TRBV20-1 . TGCAGTGCTAGAGCCCTAAGGACAGGGAGTTACGAGCAGTACTTC CSARALRTGSYEQYF
. TRBJ2-1 11 TRBV30 few TGTGCCTGGAGGGGCTACAATGAGCAGTTCTTC CAWRGYNEQFF
. TRBJ1-2 12 TRBV6-1 . TGTGCCAGCAGTGAAGGGGGATATGGCTACACCTTC CASSEGGYGYTF
. TRBJ1-2 14 TRBV25-1 . TGTGCCAGCAGTGAATCCAGTAGATTCAGGGGCTACACCTTC CASSESSRFRGYTF
. TRBJ2-3 13 TRBV4-3 . TGCGCCAGCAGCCAAGTTCCCACAGATACGCAGTATTTT CASSQVPTDTQYF
. TRBJ1-4 12 TRBV6-5 . TGTGCCAGCAGCGCGGTAAACGAAAAACTGTTTTTT CASSAVNEKLFF
. TRBJ2-5 11 TRBV20-1 few TGCAGTGCTAGAGATCTGGAGACCCAGTACTTC CSARDLETQYF
TRBD2 TRBJ2-1 16 TRBV10-3 . TGTGCCATCAGTGATGATAGCGGGAGGGCCTACAATGAGCAGTTCTTC CAISDDSGRAYNEQFF
. TRBJ2-7 13 TRBV9 few TGTGCCAGCAGCGTAGGGGACGGTTACGAGCAGTACTTC CASSVGDGYEQYF
TRBD2 TRBJ2-7 16 TRBV12-5 few TGTGCTAGTGGGACCGACCTGGGACTAGCCGGCTACGAGCAGTACTTC CASGTDLGLAGYEQYF
. TRBJ2-2 16 TRBV9 few TGTGCCAGCAGCGCTGACGGACGTCTTAATGACGGGGAGCTGTTTTTT CASSADGRLNDGELFF
. TRBJ1-2 15 TRBV12-3/TRBV12-4 . TGTGCCAGCAGTTTACCCCCAGGGGCGGGGTTGGGCTACACCTTC CASSLPPGAGLGYTF
TRBD2 TRBJ2-7 18 TRBV28 . TGTGCCAGCAGACCCGATTTCTGGACTAGCGCCGAGCAGTCCGAGCAGTACTTC CASRPDFWTSAEQSEQYF
TRBD1 TRBJ2-2 16 TRBV20-1 . TGCAGTGCTAGAGTTCCAGGGACAGGGGGCACCGGGGAGCTGTTTTTT CSARVPGTGGTGELFF
. TRBJ1-2 12 TRBV18 . TGTGCCAGCTCACCTACAGTCCAAGGCTACACCTTC CASSPTVQGYTF
. TRBJ2-3 14 TRBV7-6 few TGTGCCAGCAGCGCGCGGCCGAACACAGATACGCAGTATTTT CASSARPNTDTQYF
. TRBJ2-2 15 TRBV12-3/TRBV12-4 many TGTGCCAGCAGTTTGCAGCAGATGAACACCGGGGAGCTGTTTTTT CASSLQQMNTGELFF